This T cell receptor beta chain was recovered during a study of glioma-infiltrating T cells (dated by TCRdb to the mid-2010s). General notes on the study: TCR alpha- and beta-chain repertoires were sequenced from glioma tissue, non-neoplastic brain tissue and matched peripheral blood mononuclear cells. To measure how far tissue and blood T-cell populations diverged, each tissue-infiltrating repertoire was compared against the peripheral blood repertoire of the same patient. Three low-grade glioma patients, several primary glioblastoma patients, and three non-glioma patients who contributed non-neoplastic brain tissue made up the paired cohort.

The iRepertoire nested amplicon-rescue multiplex PCR (arm-PCR) platform was used to amplify TCR alpha and beta CDR3 regions from RNA. For one-step reverse transcription and amplification, roughly 90-400 ng of tissue mRNA or PBMC total RNA was used as input. After bead purification, a secondary multiplex PCR added Illumina adapters, and libraries were gel-purified between 200 and 400 bp. The libraries contained internal 6-nucleotide barcodes that were used for demultiplexing. Libraries were sequenced on an Illumina MiSeq with 2x220 or 2x250 nucleotide paired-end reads. The study's own analysis went as follows. Paired reads were merged with FLASH 1.2.11 and aligned to the GRCh37 human genome with BWA-MEM before extracting TRA and TRB reads. For V and J assignment, an IMGT-derived reference of cassette sequences and CDR3 motifs that included pseudogenes was used. Reads were translated in three frames, and productive CDR3s were defined by a C…FGXG motif without stop codons. Clonotypes were defined as unique combinations of V-J cassette pair and CDR3 amino acid sequence. Hamming distance filtering was applied to reads, with thresholds set by the sequence error rate of each sample in mapped regions. The public sequencing data were trimmed at Q25 with fastp and processed into clonotypes with MiXCR by TCRdb, which kept only in-frame beta chains. When rows share a CDR3 protein, they turn into one entry using the most common DNA and genes. The V and J calls here are based on TCRdb, not the publication. The table for this sample lists around 93,000 distinct CDR3 sequences; around 37% of them were counted only once. The top ten constitute less than 45% of the sample.

General conclusions and limits of the study: Very few CDR3 sequences were shared between tissue and blood, attributed to high CDR3 diversity and limited sampling. In non-neoplastic patients, VJ-independent divergence between tissue and blood fell below expectation, whereas in all gliomas, and especially in low-grade gliomas, the divergence rose above expectation. Small numbers underpinned the group comparisons: several glioblastoma patients, three low-grade glioma patients and three non-neoplastic patients.

From its cysteine to its phenylalanine, the CDR3 spans 15 amino acids. Solely the CDR3 DNA is kept, with 45 bases framed from the first base. For CDR1 and CDR2, the germline V gene lists SGHTA and FQGNSA. Points on this clonotype: The antigen it recognizes is unknown. At one boundary the junction diverges from the germline segment, which might be a read error.

Sequencing used glioma tissue, nonneoplastic brain tissue, or PBMCs (not recorded which). This clonotype was sampled from a human donor with low-grade glioma or glioblastoma, undergoing nonglioma brain surgery, or in good health (not recorded which). The rearrangement combines TRBV7-2 with TRBJ2-5; the D region may be TRBD1 or TRBD2, each matching 5 bases equally. The DNA is TGTGCCAGCGGCTTAAATGGTCGGGACGGCGAGACCCAGTACTTC. It translates as CASGLNGRDGETQYF.